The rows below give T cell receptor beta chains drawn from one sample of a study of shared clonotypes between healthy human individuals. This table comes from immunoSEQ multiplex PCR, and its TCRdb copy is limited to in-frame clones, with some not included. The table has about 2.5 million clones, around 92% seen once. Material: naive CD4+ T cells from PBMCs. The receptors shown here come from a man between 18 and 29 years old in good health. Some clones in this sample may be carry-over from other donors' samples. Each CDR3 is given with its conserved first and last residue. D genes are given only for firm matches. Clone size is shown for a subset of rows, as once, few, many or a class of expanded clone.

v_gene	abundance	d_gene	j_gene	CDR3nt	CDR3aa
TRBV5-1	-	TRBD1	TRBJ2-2	TGCGCCAGCAGCTTGTTGGCAGGGGGCAACACCGGGGAGCTGTTTTTT	CASSLLAGGNTGELFF
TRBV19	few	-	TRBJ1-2	TGTGCCAGTAGTCGATCCAGGTTGGCGGGCTACACCTTC	CASSRSRLAGYTF
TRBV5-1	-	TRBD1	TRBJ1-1	TGCGCCAGCAGCCCAACGCTTACACCGGACAGGGGGAGCACTGAAGCTTTCTTT	CASSPTLTPDRGSTEAFF
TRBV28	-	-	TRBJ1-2	TGTGCCAGCAGTTTAGTTGGATTTGAGGCCGGCTACACCTTC	CASSLVGFEAGYTF
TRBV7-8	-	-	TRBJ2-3	TGTGCCAGCAGAGGAATGATTTCGGGCACAGATACGCAGTATTTT	CASRGMISGTDTQYF
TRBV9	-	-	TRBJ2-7	TGTGCCAGCAGCCCTACAGGGCAAGCCTACGAGCAGTACTTC	CASSPTGQAYEQYF
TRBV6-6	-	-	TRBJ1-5	TGTGCCAGCAGTTACGGCAAGTTAAGCAATCAGCCCCAGCATTTT	CASSYGKLSNQPQHF
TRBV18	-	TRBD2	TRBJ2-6	TGTGCCAGCTCACCGGCCTGGGGACTAGCGGGAGGGCCTGGGGCCAACGTCCTGACTTTC	CASSPAWGLAGGPGANVLTF
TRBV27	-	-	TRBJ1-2	TGTGCCAGCAGTTTATTTGCAGGGTCGCTGGCTAACTATGGCTACACCTTC	CASSLFAGSLANYGYTF
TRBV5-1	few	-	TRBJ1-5	TGCGCCAGCAGCTTGGGGACCGCGGGACAGCCCCAGCATTTT	CASSLGTAGQPQHF
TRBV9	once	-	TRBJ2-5	TGTGCCAGCAGCGTAACGGGGGGCGAGACCCAGTACTTC	CASSVTGGETQYF
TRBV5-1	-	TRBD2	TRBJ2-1	TGCGCCAGCAGCTCCGAGCAGGGACTAGGACCCTACAATGAGCAGTTCTTC	CASSSEQGLGPYNEQFF
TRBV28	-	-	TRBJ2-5	TGTGCCAGCAGTTTAGGACGCTTACAAGAGACCCAGTACTTC	CASSLGRLQETQYF
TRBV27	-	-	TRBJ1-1	TGTGCCAGCCTCAAGGCGGGGCAGGGTAAAGTTGAAGCTTTCTTT	CASLKAGQGKVEAFF
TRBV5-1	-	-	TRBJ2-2	TGCGCCAGCAGCTTATTCGGGACCGGGGAGCTGTTTTTT	CASSLFGTGELFF
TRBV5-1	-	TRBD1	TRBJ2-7	TGCGCCAGCAGCCCGGGACAGGGATCGTACGAGCAGTACTTC	CASSPGQGSYEQYF
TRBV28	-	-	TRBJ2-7	TGTGCCAGCAGTGAAAACCCGCCTTGGCAGTACTTC	CASSENPPWQYF
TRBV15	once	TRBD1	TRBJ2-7	TGTGCCACCAGCGGGGTTCCGGGGACAGGGAACGAGCAGTACTTC	CATSGVPGTGNEQYF
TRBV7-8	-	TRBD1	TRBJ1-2	TGTGCCAGCAGCGGGGGGGACAGAAACTATGGCTACACCTTC	CASSGGDRNYGYTF
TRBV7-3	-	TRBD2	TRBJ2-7	TGTGCCAGCAGCTTCTCACTAGCGGGAGTTGAGGAGCAGTACTTC	CASSFSLAGVEEQYF
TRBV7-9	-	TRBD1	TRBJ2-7	TGTGCCAGCAGCAAACAGGGGGGTTCCTACGAGCAGTACTTC	CASSKQGGSYEQYF
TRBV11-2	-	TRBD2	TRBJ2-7	TGTGCCAGCAGCTTAGTAGCGGGCGGGTCCTACGAGCAGTACTTC	CASSLVAGGSYEQYF
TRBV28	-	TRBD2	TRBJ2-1	TGTGCCAGCAGGCGATCGGGCGGGAGCTCCTACAATGAGCAGTTCTTC	CASRRSGGSSYNEQFF
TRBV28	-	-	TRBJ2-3	TGTGCCAGCAGCCTGAGTGGGAGAGGGACAGATACGCAGTATTTT	CASSLSGRGTDTQYF
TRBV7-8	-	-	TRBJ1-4	TGTGCCAGCAGTTCCCTAACCTTTAATGAAAAACTGTTTTTT	CASSSLTFNEKLFF
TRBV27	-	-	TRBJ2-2	TGTGCCAGCAGTAATTCGAACACCGGGGAGCTGTTTTTT	CASSNSNTGELFF
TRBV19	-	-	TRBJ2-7	TGTGCCAGTAGTATCACAGGTGACCCGGGCGGGGAGCAGTACTTC	CASSITGDPGGEQYF
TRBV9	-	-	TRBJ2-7	TGTGCCAGCAGCACCCTAGCGGACAGCTCCTACGAGCAGTACTTC	CASSTLADSSYEQYF
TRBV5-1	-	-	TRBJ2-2	TGCGCCAGCAGCTTGGTTGCGACCCCCACCGGGGAGCTGTTTTTT	CASSLVATPTGELFF
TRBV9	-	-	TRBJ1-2	TGTGCCAGCAGCGTAGGAGAAAACTATGGCTACACCTTC	CASSVGENYGYTF
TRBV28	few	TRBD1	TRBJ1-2	TGTGCCAGCAGTTTATCGGACAGGGGGCTGGATGGCTACACCTTC	CASSLSDRGLDGYTF
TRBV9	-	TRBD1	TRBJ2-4	TGTGCCAGCAGCCCCCACAGGGGCAGGGGAAATGACATTCAGTACTTC	CASSPHRGRGNDIQYF
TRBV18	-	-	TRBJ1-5	TGTGCCAGCTCACCAGGGGCGGGGTATGGCAATCAGCCCCAGCATTTT	CASSPGAGYGNQPQHF
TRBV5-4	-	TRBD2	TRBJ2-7	TGTGCCAGCAGCTTGGATGGGACTACTGCCTACGAGCAGTACTTC	CASSLDGTTAYEQYF
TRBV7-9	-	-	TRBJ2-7	TGTGCCAGCAGTCATGGAAGGAACGAGCAGTACTTC	CASSHGRNEQYF
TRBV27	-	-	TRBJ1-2	TGTGCCAGCAGTTCGATCTCGACGGCCCATGGCTACACCTTC	CASSSISTAHGYTF
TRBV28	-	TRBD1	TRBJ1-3	TGTGCCAGCAGGCGGACAGGATCTGGAAACACCATATATTTT	CASRRTGSGNTIYF